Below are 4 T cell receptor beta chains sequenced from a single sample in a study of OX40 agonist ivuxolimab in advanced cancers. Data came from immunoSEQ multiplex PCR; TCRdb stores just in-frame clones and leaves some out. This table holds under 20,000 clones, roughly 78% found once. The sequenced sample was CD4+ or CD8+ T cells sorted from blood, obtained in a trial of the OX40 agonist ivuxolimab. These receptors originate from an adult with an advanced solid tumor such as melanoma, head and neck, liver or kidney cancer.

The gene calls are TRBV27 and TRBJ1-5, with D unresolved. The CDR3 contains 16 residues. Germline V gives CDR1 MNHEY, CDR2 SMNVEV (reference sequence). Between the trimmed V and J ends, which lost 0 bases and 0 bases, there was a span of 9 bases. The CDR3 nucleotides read TGTGCCAGCAGTTTATCGAGAGTGGGTAGCAATCAGCCCCAGCATTTT. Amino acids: CASSLSRVGSNQPQHF.

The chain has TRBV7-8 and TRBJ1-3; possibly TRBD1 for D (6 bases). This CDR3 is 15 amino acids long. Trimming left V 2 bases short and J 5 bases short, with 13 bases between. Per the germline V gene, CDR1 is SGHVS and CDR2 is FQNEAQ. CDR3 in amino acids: CASSLSGRGRNTIYF. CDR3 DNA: TGTGCCAGCAGCTTATCAGGCAGGGGTAGAAACACCATATATTTT. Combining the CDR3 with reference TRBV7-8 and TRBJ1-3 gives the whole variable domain GAGVSQSPRYKVAKRGQDVALRCDPISGHVSLFWYQQALGQGPEFLTYFQNEAQLDKSGLPSDRFFAERPEGSVSTLKIQRTQQEDSAVYLCASSLSGRGRNTIYFGEGSWLTVV.

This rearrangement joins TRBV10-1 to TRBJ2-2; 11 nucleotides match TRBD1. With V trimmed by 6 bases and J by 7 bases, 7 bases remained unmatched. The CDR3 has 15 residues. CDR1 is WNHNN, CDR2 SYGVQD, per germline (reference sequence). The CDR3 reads CASSSGTGGYGELFF. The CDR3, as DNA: TGCGCCAGCAGCTCCGGGACAGGGGGATACGGGGAGCTGTTTTTT.

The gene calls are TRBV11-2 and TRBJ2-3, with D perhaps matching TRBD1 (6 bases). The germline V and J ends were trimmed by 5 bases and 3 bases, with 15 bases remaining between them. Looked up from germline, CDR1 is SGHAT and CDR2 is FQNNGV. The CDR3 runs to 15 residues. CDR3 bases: TGTGCCAGCAGCATCACAGGGATTCGGACAGATACGCAGTATTTT. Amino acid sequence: CASSITGIRTDTQYF.